One T cell receptor beta chain is described in this entry. The antigen is undetermined. This record belongs to a study of cytomegalovirus exposure and HLA in healthy donors. Study results and caveats: Researchers reported that a few CMV-associated chains were confirmed in vitro as CMV antigen-specific. Cytomegalovirus association was assigned to about 150 TCR beta chains. In a later analysis, a missense DCLRE1C variant was linked to TCR beta V- and J-gene trimming.

V dropped 3 bases and J dropped 6; count of bases not matched to a gene: 0. Per germline, CDR1 MDHEN and CDR2 SYDVKM. The CDR3 is 12 amino acids. Primers for the PCR totalled 60 Vbeta and 13 Jbeta. Clones were sequenced by immunoSEQ multiplex PCR, and TCRdb holds only the in-frame ones, with some missing. In the table there are around 130,000 clones, approximately 80% of which are singletons. The receptor was derived from a human donor in good health. Input material: PBMCs. The chain links TRBV28 to TRBJ2-7, with 9 positions matching TRBD1. The DNA for the CDR3 is TGTGCCAGCAGTTTGACAGGGGGCGAGCAGTACTTC. Amino acid sequence: CASSLTGGEQYF.